This T cell receptor beta chain derives from a study of blood T cells in healthy people across ages. About the study: About one barcoded TCR beta cDNA was captured per two T cells. Study results and limitations: There was no known CMV status for donors, so expanded clonotype changes were possibly confounded. Those diversity estimates obtained from one million T cells were thought to be underestimates. Per million T cells, TCR beta diversity dropped roughly linearly as age increased.

There are 15 residues in the CDR3. The germline V gene encodes CDR1 SGHTA and CDR2 FQGNSA. With respect to this clonotype: Its target is not known. The germline gene is not matched at one end of the junction; a read error may be the cause.

Through a sample-barcoded 5' primer and a J-beta primer mix, a second PCR was run for roughly 6 to 12 cycles. TCRdb reanalysed the 5' RACE reads using MiXCR and keeps one entry per CDR3 protein. The table includes 1.8 million or so distinct CDR3 sequences, 35% to 50% detected once. This sequence joins TRBV7-2 and TRBJ1-1; no clear D gene. This receptor was identified in a human donor in good health. Sequencing was carried out using blood. CDR3 residues: CASSFRRTVNTGAFF. The CDR3 DNA is TGTGCCAGCAGTTTTAGAAGGACGGTGAACACTGGAGCTTTCTTT.